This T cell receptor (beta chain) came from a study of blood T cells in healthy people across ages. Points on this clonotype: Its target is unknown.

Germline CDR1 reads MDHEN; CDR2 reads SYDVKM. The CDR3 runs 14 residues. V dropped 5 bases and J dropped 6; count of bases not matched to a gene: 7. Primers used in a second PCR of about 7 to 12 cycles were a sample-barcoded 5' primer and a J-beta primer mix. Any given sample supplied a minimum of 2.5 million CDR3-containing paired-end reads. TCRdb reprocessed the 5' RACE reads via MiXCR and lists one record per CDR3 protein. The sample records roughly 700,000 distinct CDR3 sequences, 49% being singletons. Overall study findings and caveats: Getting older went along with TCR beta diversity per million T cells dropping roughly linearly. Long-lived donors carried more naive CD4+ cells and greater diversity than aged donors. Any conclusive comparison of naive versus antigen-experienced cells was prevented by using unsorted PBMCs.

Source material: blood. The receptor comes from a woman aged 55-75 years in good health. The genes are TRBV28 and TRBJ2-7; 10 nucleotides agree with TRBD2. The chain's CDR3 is CASSRLAGASEQYF. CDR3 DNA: TGTGCCAGCAGTCGGCTAGCGGGGGCAAGCGAGCAGTACTTC.